This TCR beta chain is from a study of Ad26.COV2.S vaccination and SARS-CoV-2 variants. Germline lookup yields CDR1 LNHDA and CDR2 SQIVND (reference sequence). The CDR3 totals 16 residues. J gave up 1 base and V 6 bases, and 12 bases lay outside the gene matches. Treatment meaning: roughly 20 received Ad26.COV2.S at low or high dose, single or two shots; several received placebo; per-sample allocation not given. Specimen acquisition occurred on day 63 following the initial vaccine or placebo injection. Boston supplied an adult donor aged 18-55 years. General observations from the study: Substantial breadth was reported for post-vaccination spike-specific CD8+ and CD4+ T cells. Breadth and depth estimates from TCRs may understate total T cell responses.

A note on this clone: Antigen unknown.

Sequencing used immunoSEQ multiplex PCR; TCRdb keeps in-frame clones, though not all of them. The data contain some 450,000 clones, 80% to 95% of them singletons. J is TRBJ2-7 and V is TRBV19, with 7 bases lining up with TRBD1. The sequencing here drew on peripheral blood, taken in a trial of Ad26.COV2.S vaccine versus placebo. The source of this sequence is a person aged 18-60 years who received the Ad26.COV2.S COVID-19 vaccine or a placebo. CDR3 DNA: TGTGCCAGTAGCTTTAGGGGGACAGAAAAATCCTACGAGCAGTACTTC. This sequence encodes CASSFRGTEKSYEQYF.